This entry describes one T cell receptor (beta chain). Its antigen remains unidentified. TCRdb re-analysed the RT-PCR reads in MiXCR, keeping a single row per CDR3 protein. The sample has about 500,000 distinct CDR3 sequences; about 15% are singletons. This sample was included in a study of response to subunit inactivated influenza vaccine. Study conclusions and caveats: A suggestion made by the authors is that each seasonal influenza vaccination recruits few new T cells.

From germline, CDR1 is LNHNV and CDR2 YYDKDF (reference sequence). V lost 4 bases to trimming and J lost 4 bases; unmatched junction nucleotides: 12. CDR3 length equals 16 residues. Here the sequenced sample was CD4+ T cells sorted from PBMCs, taken less than 30 months after vaccination. The genes are TRBV15 and TRBJ1-2; TRBD1 matches at 7 bases. This clonotype was obtained from a man aged 50 to 75 who received an inactivated influenza vaccine. In DNA form, the CDR3 reads TGTGCCACCAGCAATAACGACAGGGCGGAATTCTATGGCTACACCTTC. Amino acid sequence: CATSNNDRAEFYGYTF.